These 17 T cell receptor beta chains were all obtained from the same sample, sequenced in a study of T cells in Graves' hyperthyroidism and ophthalmopathy. From RNA transcripts, TCR beta CDR3 regions were amplified. Researchers ran a first-round RT-PCR on the TCR CDR3 using the HTBI primer set. TCRdb re-called the multiplex PCR reads with MiXCR, one entry per CDR3 protein. Here the sample spans almost 350,000 distinct CDR3 sequences, about a sixth being singletons. The specimen sequenced was blood. The source of these receptors is a woman aged 40 to 49 with Graves' ophthalmopathy.

Many counts were recorded for this clonotype. The gene calls are TRBV20-1 and TRBJ1-2; 7 positions match TRBD1. The CDR3 is 13 residues long. The germline CDR1 and CDR2 sequences are DFQATT and SNEGSKA (reference sequence). Trimming cost V 2 bases and J 1 base; bases outside gene matches: 1. The CDR3 loop reads CSARQGVNYGYTF. The CDR3, as DNA: TGCAGTGCTAGACAGGGGGTTAACTATGGCTACACCTTC.

This clonotype was recorded many times. This chain joins TRBV28 and TRBJ2-7, with a possible D match to TRBD1 (5 bases). The CDR3 contains 14 residues. V was cut by 6 bases and J by 2 bases, with 14 bases left in between. Germline V gene lookup returns CDR1 MDHEN and CDR2 SYDVKM. CDR3 amino acids: CASSRTRGTYEQYF. The DNA for the CDR3 is TGTGCCAGCAGCCGGACAAGGGGAACCTACGAGCAGTACTTC.

In its sample, this clonotype was seen a few times. V is TRBV14 and J is TRBJ1-3; no clear D gene. With 2 bases removed from V and 0 bases from J, the gap between germline ends came to 14 bases. This CDR3 is 17 amino acids long. CDR1 is SGHDN and CDR2 is FVKESK in the germline V gene. The CDR3: CASSQFRAGSSGNTIYF. CDR3 nucleotide sequence: TGTGCCAGCAGCCAATTCCGTGCCGGGAGCTCTGGAAACACCATATATTTT.

This clonotype was recorded at least ten times. This chain connects TRBV27 to TRBJ1-1, with TRBD1 as a possible D gene (6 bases). The CDR3 loop spans 13 amino acids. V lost 1 base to trimming and J lost 5 bases, with 8 bases between them. Germline values: CDR1 MNHEY, CDR2 SMNVEV (reference sequence). The CDR3 coding sequence is TGTGCCAGCAGTTTATGGGGGCGAACTGAAGCTTTCTTT. Its translation is CASSLWGRTEAFF.

There are many counts of this clonotype. The genes are TRBV2 and TRBJ2-5, with 8 positions matching TRBD1. The CDR3 is 13 amino acids. Germline CDR1 and CDR2: SNHLY and FYNNEI. J gave up 4 bases and V 6 bases, and 4 bases lay outside the gene matches. The CDR3 reads CASRMGQAETQYF. CDR3 nucleotides: TGTGCCAGCAGGATGGGACAGGCAGAGACCCAGTACTTC.

Many counts were recorded for this clonotype. The chain carries TRBV20-1 and TRBJ2-5; D is possibly TRBD1 (5 bases). Trimming cost V 3 bases and J 2 bases, with 10 bases left between them. The V gene's germline CDR1 is DFQATT and CDR2 SNEGSKA (reference sequence). The CDR3 is 13 amino acids. The CDR3 loop reads CSARGQVQETQYF. CDR3 DNA sequence: TGCAGTGCTAGGGGGCAGGTACAAGAGACCCAGTACTTC.

J is TRBJ1-5 and V is TRBV28, with a weak D call TRBD1 (5 bases). This CDR3 spans 15 amino acids. Germline CDR1 is MDHEN and CDR2 is SYDVKM. V lost 7 bases and J lost 6, with 19 bases in between. CDR3 in DNA: TGTGCCAGCAAATCGGGGGGGGGAGGCAGTCAGCCCCAGCATTTT. Translated: CASKSGGGGSQPQHF.

The chain employs TRBV12-5 and TRBJ1-1; 8 bases align to TRBD1. The germline V gene has CDR1 LGHNT and CDR2 FRNRAP. With V trimmed by 2 bases and J by 8 bases, 7 bases remained unmatched. The CDR3 consists of 14 residues. CDR3 region: CASGLTTTGAEAFF. In DNA, the CDR3 is TGTGCTAGTGGTTTGACGACGACAGGGGCGGAAGCTTTCTTT.

Only a few counts were recorded for this clonotype. The chain combines TRBV7-9 with TRBJ2-2, with 10 bases identical to TRBD2. Per germline, CDR1 SEHNR and CDR2 FQNEAQ (reference sequence). The trim removed 4 bases at V and 4 bases at J, leaving 3 bases unmatched. CDR3 length: 15 residues. CDR3: CASSSTSGFTGELFF. The CDR3 coding sequence is TGTGCCAGCAGCTCGACTAGCGGGTTCACCGGGGAGCTGTTTTTT.

This clonotype was found a few times. The chain uses TRBV28 and TRBJ2-5; D could derive from TRBD1 or TRBD2 (5 bases each). The CDR3 extends over 13 amino acids. V was pared by 8 bases and J by 1 base, with 11 bases between. The V gene's germline CDR1 is MDHEN and CDR2 SYDVKM. The CDR3 region has the DNA TGTGCCAGCCGGGGCGACGGCCAAGAGACCCAGTACTTC. Amino acids: CASRGDGQETQYF.

This clonotype appeared many times. The CDR3 sequence: CASSPFSGTIYEQYF. CDR3 coding DNA: TGTGCCAGCAGCCCATTTAGCGGGACGATCTACGAGCAGTACTTC. The rearrangement links TRBV7-2 to TRBJ2-7; 8 bases are a match to TRBD2. The V gene end was trimmed by 5 bases and the J gene end by 3 bases; junction bases not matched to a gene: 9. This CDR3 spans 15 amino acids. Germline values: CDR1 SGHTA, CDR2 FQGNSA.

V gene TRBV12-3 or TRBV12-4 combines with J gene TRBJ1-5, with D tentatively TRBD1 (5 bases). V was trimmed by 5 bases and J by 0 bases, leaving 17 bases between them. The CDR3 is 17 residues long. The CDR3 bases are TGTGCCAGCAGTGAAGTAGGAGGAGGGGTTAGCAATCAGCCCCAGCATTTT. Its translation: CASSEVGGGVSNQPQHF.

This clonotype was seen ten or more times. This chain links TRBV27 with TRBJ1-1, with D maybe TRBD1 (6 bases). V was cut by 10 bases and J by 5 bases, with 11 bases left in between. This CDR3 spans 11 amino acids. Germline lookup yields CDR1 MNHEY and CDR2 SMNVEV (reference sequence). CDR3 coding DNA: TGTGCCATCACCAGGGGTACTGAAGCTTTCTTT. Its translation is CAITRGTEAFF.

This clonotype was picked up a small number of times. This chain joins TRBV4-3 and TRBJ1-6; possibly TRBD1 for D (6 bases). From germline, CDR1 is LGHNA and CDR2 YSLEER. Trimming removed 0 bases from V and 7 bases from J, with 16 bases in between. CDR3 length equals 17 residues. CDR3 residues: CASSQDRGKEWNSPLHF. CDR3 DNA sequence: TGCGCCAGCAGCCAAGACAGGGGAAAGGAGTGGAATTCACCCCTCCACTTT.

This clonotype was seen repeatedly, ten times or more. The chain links TRBV12-3 or TRBV12-4 to TRBJ1-2; a possible D gene is TRBD1 (5 bases). V was trimmed by 3 bases and J by 7 bases, leaving 9 bases between them. This CDR3 is 12 amino acids long. The DNA for the CDR3 is TGTGCCAGCAGTTTCAGTGGGGGTGGCTACACCTTC. As protein: CASSFSGGGYTF.

This clonotype was counted many times. V and J are TRBV19 and TRBJ1-2, with D possibly TRBD1 on 6 matching bases. Germline V gives CDR1 LNHDA, CDR2 SQIVND (reference sequence). CDR3 size: 15 residues. The V and J ends lost 5 bases and 5 bases respectively, with 18 bases between them. CDR3 protein: CASSLNPTGGYGYTF. CDR3 coding DNA: TGTGCCAGTAGTCTCAATCCGACAGGTGGATATGGCTACACCTTC.

The sample holds many counts of this clonotype. The chain couples TRBV10-3 to TRBJ1-1, with 9 bases aligning to TRBD1. Germline trimming cut 6 bases from V and 3 bases from J; bases unmatched to any gene: 2. The germline V gene encodes CDR1 ENHRY and CDR2 SYGVKD. This CDR3 is built from 13 residues. As DNA, the CDR3 is TGTGCCATCAGCAGGACAGGGGACACTGAAGCTTTCTTT. Amino acid sequence: CAISRTGDTEAFF.